A single sample is the source of the 19 T cell receptor beta chains below, sequenced in a study of CD8 T cells in ankylosing spondylitis. General study findings and limits: A TCR beta motif of 7 to 9 highly homologous variants seemed to mark ankylosing spondylitis blood.

For these TCRs, the target antigens are not known. TCRdb processed the 5' RACE reads anew with MiXCR; each CDR3 protein has one entry. The repertoire has around 430,000 distinct CDR3 sequences, 17% of them found once; the top ten carry 0.85% to 1.3%. The sample taken for sequencing was blood, either unsorted or a sorted T cell fraction (not recorded which). These receptors were collected from a male donor with ankylosing spondylitis.

The V and J genes are TRBV6-1 and TRBJ1-4, with a tentative D call TRBD1 (5 bases). The CDR3 covers 14 residues. Germline assignment: CDR1 MNHNS and CDR2 SASEGT. V lost 6 bases and J 0 bases, leaving 8 bases between the germline ends. CDR3 coding DNA: TGTGCCAGCAGACCGACAGCAACTAATGAAAAACTGTTTTTT. This encodes CASRPTATNEKLFF.

This clonotype was detected only a few times. J is TRBJ1-4 and V is TRBV29-1; the D gene is possibly TRBD1 (6 bases). Between the trimmed V and J ends, which lost 2 bases and 10 bases, there was a span of 17 bases. CDR3 size: 14 residues. Germline CDR1 reads SQVTM; CDR2 reads ANQGSEA. The CDR3 DNA follows: TGCAGCGTTGAAATCTTGGGGGCGCGGGGAAAACTGTTTTTT. Protein sequence: CSVEILGARGKLFF.

V is TRBV20-1 and J is TRBJ2-3; 8 nucleotides align to TRBD2. The germline V gene has CDR1 DFQATT and CDR2 SNEGSKA (reference sequence). Trimming removed 1 base from V and 4 bases from J; junction bases left unmatched: 7. CDR3 length: 15 amino acids. The CDR3 region is CSARGSGGQSDTQYF. The CDR3 DNA sequence: TGCAGTGCTAGAGGGAGCGGGGGCCAATCAGATACGCAGTATTTT.

Remarks on this clonotype: Compared with germline, one end of the junction differs, possibly owing to a read error. The genes are TRBV29-1 and TRBJ1-1, with 7 nucleotides matching TRBD1. CDR1 is SQVTM, CDR2 ANQGSEA, per germline. This CDR3 is built from 13 residues. The CDR3 sequence is CSVDRDLNSEAFF. In DNA, the CDR3 is TGCAGCGTCGACAGGGATTTGAACTCTGAAGCTTTCTTT.

A few counts support this clonotype. The CDR3 DNA reads as TGCGCCAGCAGAGTAGCGGGGACCTCCTACAATGAGCAGTTCTTC. Translation: CASRVAGTSYNEQFF. V is TRBV10-2 and J is TRBJ2-1; 8 nucleotides agree with TRBD2. This CDR3 contains 15 residues. The J segment lost 0 bases and the V segment lost 6 bases, leaving 4 bases of the junction unmatched. Germline assignment: CDR1 WSHSY and CDR2 SAAADI.

The chain recombines TRBV7-9 with TRBJ2-6, with D possibly being TRBD1 (5 bases). This CDR3 region has 14 residues. Trimming cost V 8 bases and J 0 bases, with 8 bases left between them. Germline V gene sequence: CDR1 SEHNR, CDR2 FQNEAQ (reference sequence). The CDR3 DNA reads TGTGCCAGCGGACACAGCTCTGGGGCCAACGTCCTGACTTTC. Translating gives CASGHSSGANVLTF.

The rearrangement joins TRBV5-1 to TRBJ2-3, with a possible D match to TRBD2 (5 bases). The germline V gene has CDR1 SGHRS and CDR2 YFSETQ. Trimming removed 5 bases at V and 2 bases at J, with 12 bases between. The CDR3 is 14 residues long. For the CDR3, the DNA is TGCGCCAGCAGACTAGTCGGAGACACAGATACGCAGTATTTT. This translates into CASRLVGDTDTQYF.

This chain connects TRBV30 to TRBJ1-1; no definite D call. Trimming left V 0 bases short and J 4 bases short, with 15 bases between. The CDR3 runs 15 residues. The germline gives CDR1 GTSNPN, CDR2 SVGIG (reference sequence). CDR3 sequence: CAWSVTGAPSTEAFF. In nucleotides, the CDR3 is TGTGCCTGGAGTGTAACGGGAGCCCCGAGCACTGAAGCTTTCTTT.

Many counts were recorded for this clonotype. The chain is built from TRBV3-1 and TRBJ2-7; possibly TRBD1 for D (6 bases). The germline V gene encodes CDR1 LGHDT and CDR2 YNNKEL (reference sequence). V was trimmed by 4 bases and J by 5 bases, leaving 18 bases between them. The CDR3 is 15 residues long. CDR3 region: CASSPSDRSYHEQYF. CDR3 coding DNA: TGTGCCAGCAGCCCGTCGGACAGATCCTACCACGAGCAGTACTTC.

The V and J genes are TRBV7-9 and TRBJ1-6, with a possible D match to TRBD1 (5 bases). Germline assignment: CDR1 SEHNR and CDR2 FQNEAQ (reference sequence). This CDR3 contains 14 residues. The V end lost 6 bases, the J end lost 7 bases, and 13 bases lay between the germline ends. This CDR3 is CASSQGVRNSPLHF. In nucleotides, the CDR3 is TGTGCCAGCAGTCAAGGGGTCCGCAATTCACCCCTCCACTTT.

There are a few counts of this clonotype. V gene TRBV9 combines with J gene TRBJ2-1; 8 bases line up with TRBD2. J gave up 5 bases and V 3 bases, and 7 bases lay outside the gene matches. This CDR3 is built from 15 residues. The germline V gene has CDR1 SGDLS and CDR2 YYNGEE. The CDR3 DNA reads TGTGCCAGCAGCGCGGGCGGGAGGCCCGACAATGAGCAGTTCTTC. Encoded protein: CASSAGGRPDNEQFF.

V gene TRBV3-1 combines with J gene TRBJ1-3, with 9 nucleotides matching TRBD1. Germline V gene data show CDR1 as LGHDT and CDR2 as YNNKEL (reference sequence). CDR3 length equals 15 residues. V lost 5 bases, J lost 3 bases, and 5 bases stayed unmatched. CDR3 in amino acids: CASSWDRAIGNTIYF. For the CDR3, the DNA is TGTGCCAGCAGCTGGGACAGGGCAATTGGAAACACCATATATTTT.

The rearrangement joins TRBV11-1 to TRBJ1-2, with 7 bases matching TRBD1. The V and J ends lost 4 bases and 7 bases, in that order; junction bases with no gene match: 6. This CDR3 comprises 13 residues. CDR1 is SGHAT, CDR2 FQDESV, per germline (reference sequence). The CDR3 DNA reads as TGTGCCAGCAGCTACGACAGGGTTGGTGGCTACACCTTC. Residues: CASSYDRVGGYTF.

This clonotype has just a few counts. The rearrangement joins TRBV24-1 to TRBJ2-2; TRBD1 matches 9 bases. J lost 4 bases, V lost 9 bases, and 17 bases had no gene match. CDR1 KGHDR and CDR2 SFDVKD come from the germline V gene. The length of the CDR3 is 18 residues. CDR3 sequence reads: CATSPPGTGSAGTGELFF. As DNA, the CDR3 is TGTGCCACCTCACCCCCGGGGACAGGGAGTGCGGGCACCGGGGAGCTGTTTTTT.

This clonotype was detected many times. The V gene is TRBV5-1, the J gene TRBJ2-3, with D hard to call. Trimming stripped 3 bases from V and 0 bases from J, with 17 bases between. The CDR3 is 17 amino acids. Germline V gene lookup returns CDR1 SGHRS and CDR2 YFSETQ. CDR3 DNA: TGCGCCAGCAGCTCAAGTGTCGATCCGCGTAGCACAGATACGCAGTATTTT. This sequence encodes CASSSSVDPRSTDTQYF.

CDR3 bases: TGTGCCAGCAGCCAAGGGCAGGGGCCAACGGATGGCTACACCTTC. This gives the protein CASSQGQGPTDGYTF. The chain joins TRBV3-1 to TRBJ1-2; D perhaps matches TRBD1 (6 bases). The germline V and J ends were trimmed by 1 base and 6 bases, with 15 bases remaining between them. CDR3 length: 15 residues. Germline assignment: CDR1 LGHDT and CDR2 YNNKEL (reference sequence).

A few counts support this clonotype. The gene calls are TRBV11-1 and TRBJ2-6; TRBD2 matches at 9 bases. CDR3 size: 19 residues. Germline-derived CDR1 and CDR2 are SGHAT and FQDESV (reference sequence). V dropped 3 bases and J dropped 3; count of bases not matched to a gene: 12. This CDR3 reads CASSFDLSGSFRGANVLTF. CDR3 in DNA: TGTGCCAGCAGCTTTGATCTTAGCGGGAGTTTCCGTGGGGCCAACGTCCTGACTTTC.

CDR3 sequence (DNA): TGTGCCAGCAGCGCACCGGGACTAGCGAGCACAGATACGCAGTATTTT. It translates to CASSAPGLASTDTQYF. V and J are TRBV9 and TRBJ2-3; 10 bases align to TRBD2. Germline V gives CDR1 SGDLS, CDR2 YYNGEE. Unmatched junction bases numbered 4, after V lost 3 bases and J lost 0 bases. The CDR3 consists of 16 residues.

This clonotype has ten or more counts. The gene calls are TRBV5-1 and TRBJ2-3, with 11 bases identical to TRBD2. The V segment lost 4 bases and the J segment 9 bases; nucleotides outside the gene matches: 10. The CDR3 extends over 15 amino acids. Germline V gene data show CDR1 as SGHRS and CDR2 as YFSETQ. Written as DNA, the CDR3 is TGCGCCAGCAGCCCAGGGACTAGCGGAGGGAGGACGCAGTATTTT. This gives the protein CASSPGTSGGRTQYF.